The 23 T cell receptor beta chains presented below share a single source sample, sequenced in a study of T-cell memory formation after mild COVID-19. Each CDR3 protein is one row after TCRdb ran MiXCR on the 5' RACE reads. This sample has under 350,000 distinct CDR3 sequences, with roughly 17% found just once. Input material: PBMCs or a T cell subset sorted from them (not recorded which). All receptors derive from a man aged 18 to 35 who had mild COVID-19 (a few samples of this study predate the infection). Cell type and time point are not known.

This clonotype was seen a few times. CDR3 region: CASSLTLAGASYNEQFF. The CDR3 DNA reads as TGTGCCAGCAGTTTGACCCTAGCGGGGGCCTCCTACAATGAGCAGTTCTTC. This chain uses TRBV27 with TRBJ2-1, with 10 bases aligning to TRBD2. CDR1 and CDR2 (germline): MNHEY, SMNVEV (reference sequence). The CDR3 contains 17 residues. The ends lost 3 bases at V and 0 bases at J; junction bases unmatched: 5.

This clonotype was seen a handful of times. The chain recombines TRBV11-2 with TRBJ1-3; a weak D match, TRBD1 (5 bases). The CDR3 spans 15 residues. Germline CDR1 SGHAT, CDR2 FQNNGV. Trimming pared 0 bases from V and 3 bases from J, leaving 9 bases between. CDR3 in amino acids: CASSLDRDSGNTIYF. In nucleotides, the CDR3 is TGTGCCAGCAGCTTAGATCGAGACAGTGGAAACACCATATATTTT.

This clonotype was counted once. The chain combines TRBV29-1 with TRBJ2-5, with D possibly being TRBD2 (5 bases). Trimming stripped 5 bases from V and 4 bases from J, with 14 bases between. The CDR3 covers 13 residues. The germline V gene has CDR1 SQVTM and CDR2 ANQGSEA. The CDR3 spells CSVRLALRETQYF. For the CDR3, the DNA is TGCAGCGTTCGGCTAGCTCTGAGAGAGACCCAGTACTTC.

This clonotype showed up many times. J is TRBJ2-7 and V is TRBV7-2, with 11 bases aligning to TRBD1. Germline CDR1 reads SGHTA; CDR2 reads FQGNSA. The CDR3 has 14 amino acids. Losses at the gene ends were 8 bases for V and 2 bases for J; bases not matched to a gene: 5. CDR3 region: CASAKDRGPYEQYV. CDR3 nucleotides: TGTGCCAGCGCTAAGGACAGGGGGCCCTACGAGCAGTACGTC.

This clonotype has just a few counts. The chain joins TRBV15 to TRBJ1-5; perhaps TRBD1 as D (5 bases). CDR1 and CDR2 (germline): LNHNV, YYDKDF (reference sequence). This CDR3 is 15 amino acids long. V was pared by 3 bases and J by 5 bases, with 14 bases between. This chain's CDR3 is CATSSGGGRYQPQHF. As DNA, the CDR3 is TGTGCCACCAGCAGTGGGGGAGGCAGGTATCAGCCCCAGCATTTT.

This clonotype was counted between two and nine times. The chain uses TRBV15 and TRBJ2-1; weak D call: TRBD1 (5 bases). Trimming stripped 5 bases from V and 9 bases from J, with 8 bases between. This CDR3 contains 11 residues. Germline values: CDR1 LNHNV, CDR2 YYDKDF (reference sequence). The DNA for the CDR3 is TGTGCCACCAGCTCAGGGTTTGAGCAGTTCTTC. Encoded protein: CATSSGFEQFF.

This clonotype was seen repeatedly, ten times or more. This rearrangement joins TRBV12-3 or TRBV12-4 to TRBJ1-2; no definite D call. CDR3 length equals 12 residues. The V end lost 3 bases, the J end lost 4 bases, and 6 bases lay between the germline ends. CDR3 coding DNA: TGTGCCAGCAGTTTTGTACGCTATGGCTACACCTTC. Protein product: CASSFVRYGYTF.

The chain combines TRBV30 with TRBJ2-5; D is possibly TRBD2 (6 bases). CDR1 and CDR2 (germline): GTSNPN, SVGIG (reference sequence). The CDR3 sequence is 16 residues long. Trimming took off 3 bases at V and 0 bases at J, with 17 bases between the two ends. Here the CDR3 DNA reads TGTGCCTGGAGCCCGCCGGCGCGGGGATACCAAGAGACCCAGTACTTC. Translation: CAWSPPARGYQETQYF.

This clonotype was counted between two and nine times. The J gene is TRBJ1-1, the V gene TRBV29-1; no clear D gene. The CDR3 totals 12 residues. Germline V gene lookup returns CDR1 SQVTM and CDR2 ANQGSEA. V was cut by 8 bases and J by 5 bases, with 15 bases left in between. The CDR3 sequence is CSFGRWGTEAFF. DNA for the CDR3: TGCAGCTTTGGTAGATGGGGTACTGAAGCTTTCTTT.

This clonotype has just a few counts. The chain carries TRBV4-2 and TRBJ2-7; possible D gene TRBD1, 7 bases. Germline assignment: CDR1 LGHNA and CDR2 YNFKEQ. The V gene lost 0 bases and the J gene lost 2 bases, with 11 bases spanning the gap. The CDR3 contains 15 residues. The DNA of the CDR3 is TGTGCCAGCAGCCAAGAGGCGGGACAGCCCTACGAGCAGTACGTC. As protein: CASSQEAGQPYEQYV.

The CDR3 here is CASSQRSRLLLPFF. The DNA of the CDR3 is TGTGCCAGCAGCCAACGTTCAAGACTCCTCTTGCCCTTCTTT. The chain has TRBV3-1 and TRBJ1-1; no clear D. Germline V gene lookup returns CDR1 LGHDT and CDR2 YNNKEL (reference sequence). The CDR3 is 14 residues long. Trimming left V 2 bases short and J 14 bases short, with 21 bases between. The whole variable domain, remainder taken from reference TRBV3-1 and TRBJ1-1, is DTAVSQTPKYLVTQMGNDKSIKCEQNLGHDTMYWYKQDSKKFLKIMFSYNNKELIINETVPNRFSPKSPDKAHLNLHINSLELGDSAVYFCASSQRSRLLLPFFGQGTRLTVV.

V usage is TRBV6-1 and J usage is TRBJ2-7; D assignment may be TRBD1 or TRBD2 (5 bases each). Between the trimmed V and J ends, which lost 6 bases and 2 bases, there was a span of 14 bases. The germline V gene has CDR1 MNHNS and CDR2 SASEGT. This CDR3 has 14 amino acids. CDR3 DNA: TGTGCCAGCAGGATGAGGGACCCCCCCTACGAGCAGTACTTC. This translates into CASRMRDPPYEQYF.

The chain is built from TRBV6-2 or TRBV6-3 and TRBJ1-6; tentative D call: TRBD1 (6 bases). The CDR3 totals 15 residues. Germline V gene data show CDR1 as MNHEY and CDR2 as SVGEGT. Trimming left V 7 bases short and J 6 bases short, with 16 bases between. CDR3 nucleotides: TGTGCCAGCAAGGTCGGCCAGGGGAGTAATTCACCCCTCCACTTT. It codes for CASKVGQGSNSPLHF.

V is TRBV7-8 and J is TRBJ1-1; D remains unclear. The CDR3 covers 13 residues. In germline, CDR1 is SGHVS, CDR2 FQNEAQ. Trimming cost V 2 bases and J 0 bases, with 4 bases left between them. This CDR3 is CASSLLVNTEAFF. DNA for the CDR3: TGTGCCAGCAGCTTATTGGTGAACACTGAAGCTTTCTTT.

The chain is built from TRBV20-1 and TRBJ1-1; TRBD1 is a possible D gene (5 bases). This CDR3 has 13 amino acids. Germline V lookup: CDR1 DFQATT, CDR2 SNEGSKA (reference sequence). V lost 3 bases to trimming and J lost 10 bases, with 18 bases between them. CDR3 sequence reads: CSASWYGASRAFF. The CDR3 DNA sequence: TGCAGTGCTAGTTGGTACGGGGCCTCCAGAGCTTTCTTT.

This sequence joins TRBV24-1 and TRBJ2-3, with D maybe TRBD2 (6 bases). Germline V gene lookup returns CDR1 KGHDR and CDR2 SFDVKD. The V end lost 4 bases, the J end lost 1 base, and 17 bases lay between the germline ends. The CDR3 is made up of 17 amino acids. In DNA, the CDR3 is TGTGCCACCAGTGACCCGACCGGGGGATGGGGCACAGATACGCAGTATTTT. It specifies CATSDPTGGWGTDTQYF.

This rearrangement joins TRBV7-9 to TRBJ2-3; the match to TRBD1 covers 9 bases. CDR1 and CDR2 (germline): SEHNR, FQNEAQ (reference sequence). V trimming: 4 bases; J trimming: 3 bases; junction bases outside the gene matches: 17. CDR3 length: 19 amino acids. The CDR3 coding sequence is TGTGCCAGCAGCTCCCGTATAATTAGGACAGGGGAGGGTACAGATACGCAGTATTTT. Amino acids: CASSSRIIRTGEGTDTQYF.

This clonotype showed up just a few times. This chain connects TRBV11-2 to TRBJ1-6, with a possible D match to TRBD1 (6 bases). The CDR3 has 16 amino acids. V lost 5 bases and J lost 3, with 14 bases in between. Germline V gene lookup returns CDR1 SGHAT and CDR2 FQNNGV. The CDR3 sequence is CASSQQQGIYNSPLHF. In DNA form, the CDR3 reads TGTGCCAGCAGCCAACAACAGGGAATCTATAATTCACCCCTCCACTTT.

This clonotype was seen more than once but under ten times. The CDR3 nucleotides are TGCGCCAGCAGCTCCTCTAGCGGGGCCACCGGGGAGCTGTTTTTT. This gives the protein CASSSSSGATGELFF. The chain uses TRBV5-1 and TRBJ2-2; 9 positions match TRBD2. CDR3 length: 15 amino acids. The germline CDR1 and CDR2 sequences are SGHRS and YFSETQ. Trimming cost V 3 bases and J 4 bases; bases outside gene matches: 4.

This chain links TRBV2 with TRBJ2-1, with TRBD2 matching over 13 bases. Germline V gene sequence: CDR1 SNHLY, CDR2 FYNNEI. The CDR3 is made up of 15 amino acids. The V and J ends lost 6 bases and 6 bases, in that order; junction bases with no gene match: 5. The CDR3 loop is CASRLAGGPGNEQFF. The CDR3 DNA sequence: TGTGCCAGCAGACTAGCGGGGGGGCCTGGCAATGAGCAGTTCTTC.

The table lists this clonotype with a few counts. The CDR3 region is CSARTAGGSDTQYF. CDR3 nucleotide sequence: TGCAGTGCTAGAACGGCGGGGGGGTCAGATACGCAGTATTTT. The chain employs TRBV20-1 and TRBJ2-3, with 9 bases identical to TRBD2. This CDR3 has 14 amino acids. The V segment lost 2 bases and the J segment 4 bases; nucleotides outside the gene matches: 4. Germline V gene sequence: CDR1 DFQATT, CDR2 SNEGSKA (reference sequence).

CDR3: CASSTRTALYGYTF. In DNA form, the CDR3 reads TGTGCCAGCTCTACCAGGACAGCCCTATATGGCTACACCTTC. The chain employs TRBV6-6 and TRBJ1-2, with a weak D call TRBD1 (6 bases). This CDR3 has 14 amino acids. V lost 8 bases, J lost 5 bases, and 18 bases lay in between. Germline-derived CDR1 and CDR2 are MNHNY and SVGAGI (reference sequence).

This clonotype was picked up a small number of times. CDR3 nucleotides: TGTGCCAGCAGTTACGGGTGGAGGTACGAGCAGTACTTC. This translates into CASSYGWRYEQYF. The chain is built from TRBV6-5 and TRBJ2-7; TRBD2 might be the D (5 bases). V was pared by 2 bases and J by 4 bases, with 9 bases between. The CDR3 covers 13 residues. Per the germline V gene, CDR1 is MNHEY and CDR2 is SVGAGI.